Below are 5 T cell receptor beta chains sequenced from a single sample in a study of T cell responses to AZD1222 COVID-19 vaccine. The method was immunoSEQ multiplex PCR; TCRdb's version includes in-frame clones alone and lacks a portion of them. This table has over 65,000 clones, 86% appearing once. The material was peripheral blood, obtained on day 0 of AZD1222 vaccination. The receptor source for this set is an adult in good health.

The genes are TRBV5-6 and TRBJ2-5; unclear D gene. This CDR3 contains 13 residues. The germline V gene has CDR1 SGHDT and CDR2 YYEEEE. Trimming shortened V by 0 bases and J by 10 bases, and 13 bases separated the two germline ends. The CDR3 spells CASSLAQPWDQYF. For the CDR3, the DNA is TGTGCCAGCAGCTTGGCTCAGCCCTGGGACCAGTACTTC.

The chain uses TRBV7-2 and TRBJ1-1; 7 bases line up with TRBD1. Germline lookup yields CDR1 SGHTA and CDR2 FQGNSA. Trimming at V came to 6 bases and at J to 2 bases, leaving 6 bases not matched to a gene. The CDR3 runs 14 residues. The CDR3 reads CASSPDRVNTEAFF. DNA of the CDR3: TGTGCCAGCAGTCCTGACAGGGTAAACACTGAAGCTTTCTTT.

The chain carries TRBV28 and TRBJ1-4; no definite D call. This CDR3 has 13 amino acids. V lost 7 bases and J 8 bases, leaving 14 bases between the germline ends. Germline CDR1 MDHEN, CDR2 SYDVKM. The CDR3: CASKLRVEEKLFF. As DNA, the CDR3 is TGTGCCAGCAAGCTGAGGGTTGAGGAAAAACTGTTTTTT.

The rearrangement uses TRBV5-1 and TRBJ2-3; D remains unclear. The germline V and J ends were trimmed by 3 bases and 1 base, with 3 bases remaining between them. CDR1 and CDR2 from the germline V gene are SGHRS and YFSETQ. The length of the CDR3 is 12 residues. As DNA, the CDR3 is TGCGCCAGCAGCTGGGGCACAGATACGCAGTATTTT. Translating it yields CASSWGTDTQYF.

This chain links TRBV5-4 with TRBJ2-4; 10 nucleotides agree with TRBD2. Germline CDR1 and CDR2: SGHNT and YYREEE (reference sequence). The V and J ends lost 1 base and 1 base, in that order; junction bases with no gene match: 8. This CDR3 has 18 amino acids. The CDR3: CASSLYGGLADAKNIQYF. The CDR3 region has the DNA TGTGCCAGCAGCTTGTATGGAGGACTAGCGGACGCCAAAAACATTCAGTACTTC.